Below are 30 T cell receptor beta chains sequenced from a single sample in a study of beta chain features in type 1 diabetes. The sequenced template was cDNA made from the entire isolated RNA. Measured with immunoSEQ multiplex PCR; TCRdb has only the in-frame clones, and not every one. The table has around 300,000 clones, about 15% seen once. Sequenced material: central memory CD4+ T cells from blood. The origin of the receptors is a man aged 30 to 39 in good health.

This clone turned up a few times. The genes are TRBV5-1 and TRBJ2-1; 7 bases align to TRBD2. Germline CDR1 reads SGHRS; CDR2 reads YFSETQ. This CDR3 region has 15 residues. V trimming: 4 bases; J trimming: 0 bases; junction bases outside the gene matches: 4. This CDR3 is CASSTTSNSYNEQFF. The CDR3 bases are TGCGCCAGCAGCACGACTAGCAACTCCTACAATGAGCAGTTCTTC.

This clone was found a few times. V usage is TRBV7-9 and J usage is TRBJ2-1; the match to TRBD1 covers 7 bases. Per germline, CDR1 SEHNR and CDR2 FQNEAQ (reference sequence). V was clipped by 1 base and J by 9 bases; unmatched bases: 9. The CDR3 is made up of 15 amino acids. In DNA, the CDR3 is TGTGCCAGCAGCTTAGGGACAGGCCCTTTTCTTGAGCAGTTCTTC. Translation: CASSLGTGPFLEQFF.

This clone occurred a few times. The V gene is TRBV4-1, the J gene TRBJ2-3, with a possible D match to TRBD2 (5 bases). CDR3 size: 16 residues. V was pared by 0 bases and J by 4 bases, with 14 bases between. From germline, CDR1 is MGHRA and CDR2 YSYEKL. The CDR3 DNA sequence: TGCGCCAGCAGCCAAGAAGTCGGACTTAAATCAGATACGCAGTATTTT. Its translation is CASSQEVGLKSDTQYF.

In its sample, this clone was seen a few times. The chain combines TRBV5-6 with TRBJ2-3; 9 nucleotides match TRBD2. V lost 2 bases and J lost 3; bases outside the gene matches: 4. The germline CDR1 and CDR2 sequences are SGHDT and YYEEEE. The CDR3 length is 15 residues. The CDR3 loop is CASSLSSGRTDTQYF. The CDR3 DNA reads as TGTGCCAGCAGCTTATCAAGCGGGAGGACAGATACGCAGTATTTT.

This clone has only a few counts. This chain links TRBV11-3 with TRBJ1-1; the D is unclear. CDR1 and CDR2 from the germline V gene are SGHNT and YENEEA. This CDR3 region has 12 residues. Trimming removed 1 base from V and 6 bases from J, with 6 bases in between. CDR3 DNA: TGTGCCAGCAGCTTAGGGGTCCCTGAAGCTTTCTTT. It is translated as CASSLGVPEAFF.

V is TRBV7-2 and J is TRBJ2-5; TRBD2 agrees at 8 bases. This CDR3 spans 16 amino acids. Germline V gives CDR1 SGHTA, CDR2 FQGNSA. Losses at the gene ends were 5 bases for V and 12 bases for J; bases not matched to a gene: 20. For the CDR3, the DNA is TGTGCCAGCAGCCCGAAGGCGGGAGCGGGGGCCGGCTCAAAGTACTTC. Protein product: CASSPKAGAGAGSKYF.

This clone was picked up a small number of times. The gene calls are TRBV2 and TRBJ2-3; 11 nucleotides align to TRBD2. Losses at the gene ends were 6 bases for V and 5 bases for J; bases not matched to a gene: 13. Germline CDR1 reads SNHLY; CDR2 reads FYNNEI. CDR3 length: 17 amino acids. The chain's CDR3 is CASSLRTSGSTGDTQYF. DNA for the CDR3: TGTGCCAGCAGCCTTAGGACTAGCGGGTCGACTGGAGATACGCAGTATTTT.

The chain combines TRBV10-1 with TRBJ1-1, with D perhaps TRBD1 (6 bases). This CDR3 is built from 13 residues. The germline V gene has CDR1 WNHNN and CDR2 SYGVQD (reference sequence). The germline V and J ends were trimmed by 3 bases and 12 bases, with 17 bases remaining between them. DNA for the CDR3: TGCGCCAGCAGTGAAGGGGGGGATAGCAGGCCTTTCTTT. Translated: CASSEGGDSRPFF.

The chain recombines TRBV7-2 with TRBJ2-7; TRBD2 agrees at 8 bases. V lost 5 bases and J lost 1; bases outside the gene matches: 7. The CDR3 is 15 amino acids. Germline CDR1 and CDR2: SGHTA and FQGNSA. The DNA of the CDR3 is TGTGCCAGCAGCCCTGCGGGGGGCGGATCCTACGAGCAGTACTTC. Its translation is CASSPAGGGSYEQYF.

The rearrangement uses TRBV5-8 and TRBJ2-2; 7 bases match TRBD1. After removal of 1 base from V and 5 bases from J, the junction contained 2 bases not matched to a gene. CDR3 length: 14 residues. Germline values: CDR1 SGHTS, CDR2 YDEGEE. This chain's CDR3 is CASSLLQGTGELFF. The CDR3 DNA follows: TGTGCCAGCAGCTTGTTACAGGGGACCGGGGAGCTGTTTTTT.

This clone has just a few counts. The V gene is TRBV5-4, the J gene TRBJ1-1, with TRBD1 identical over 7 bases. In germline, CDR1 is SGHNT, CDR2 YYREEE (reference sequence). The CDR3 has 14 residues. V lost 3 bases, J lost 7 bases, and 9 bases stayed unmatched. CDR3 sequence reads: CASSSKTGLDEAFF. The CDR3, as DNA: TGTGCCAGCAGCTCGAAGACAGGGCTGGATGAAGCTTTCTTT.

V is TRBV7-2 and J is TRBJ2-5, with a possible D match to TRBD2 (7 bases). The CDR3 has 15 amino acids. Germline CDR1 reads SGHTA; CDR2 reads FQGNSA. V lost 3 bases and J lost 5, with 16 bases in between. In nucleotides, the CDR3 is TGTGCCAGCAGCTTGGAAGGGGGAGGGATGGAGACCCAGTACTTC. Translated: CASSLEGGGMETQYF. Combining the CDR3 with reference TRBV7-2 and TRBJ2-5 gives the whole variable domain GAGVSQSPSNKVTEKGKDVELRCDPISGHTALYWYRQSLGQGLEFLIYFQGNSAPDKSGLPSDRFSAERTGGSVSTLTIQRTQQEDSAVYLCASSLEGGGMETQYFGPGTRLLVL.

Only a few counts were recorded for this clone. The genes are TRBV6-5 and TRBJ2-5; TRBD2 is a possible D gene (5 bases). This CDR3 has 12 residues. Looked up from germline, CDR1 is MNHEY and CDR2 is SVGAGI. The germline V and J ends were trimmed by 5 bases and 5 bases, with 9 bases remaining between them. CDR3 amino acids: CASSRGIETQYF. The CDR3, as DNA: TGTGCCAGCAGTCGGGGTATTGAGACCCAGTACTTC.

This clone was detected ten times or more. V gene TRBV19 combines with J gene TRBJ1-1; D uncertain. Trimming stripped 3 bases from V and 0 bases from J, with 5 bases between. Germline V CDR1 and CDR2: LNHDA, SQIVND (reference sequence). CDR3 size: 13 residues. The CDR3 region has the DNA TGTGCCAGTAGTATGTATATGAACACTGAAGCTTTCTTT. Protein product: CASSMYMNTEAFF.

This chain connects TRBV11-2 to TRBJ1-4; D uncertain. The V end lost 5 bases, the J end lost 0 bases, and 10 bases lay between the germline ends. Germline V gives CDR1 SGHAT, CDR2 FQNNGV. The CDR3 sequence is 15 residues long. For the CDR3, the DNA is TGTGCCAGCAGCATCCGGGATACAACTAATGAAAAACTGTTTTTT. Encoded protein: CASSIRDTTNEKLFF.

This clone has a count of ten or more. The chain is built from TRBV10-2 and TRBJ2-2; D unresolved. Germline assignment: CDR1 WSHSY and CDR2 SAAADI. Trimming removed 0 bases from V and 5 bases from J, with 4 bases in between. CDR3 length: 13 amino acids. The CDR3 bases are TGCGCCAGCAGTGAGTCGGTGACCGGGGAGCTGTTTTTT. It is translated as CASSESVTGELFF.

The CDR3 loop reads CASGLGGENQPQHF. The CDR3 nucleotides read TGTGCTAGTGGTTTGGGAGGGGAGAATCAGCCCCAGCATTTT. The chain employs TRBV12-5 and TRBJ1-5, with D maybe TRBD1 (5 bases). Trimming removed 1 base from V and 4 bases from J, with 8 bases in between. CDR3 length: 14 residues. Germline V lookup: CDR1 LGHNT, CDR2 FRNRAP.

This clone has only a few counts. The chain couples TRBV5-1 to TRBJ2-1; D might be TRBD1 (5 bases). Trimming left V 0 bases short and J 7 bases short, with 14 bases between. Germline V gives CDR1 SGHRS, CDR2 YFSETQ. CDR3 length: 15 residues. The CDR3 sequence: CASSLAQRKGNEQFF. The CDR3 DNA reads TGCGCCAGCAGCTTGGCCCAGCGTAAGGGGAATGAGCAGTTCTTC.

This clone has a count of ten or more. Here the CDR3 DNA reads TGTGCCAGCCTCCCCACGCGGGTGAACACTGAAGCTTTCTTT. Protein: CASLPTRVNTEAFF. J is TRBJ1-1 and V is TRBV7-2; no firm D call. Trimming shortened V by 8 bases and J by 0 bases, and 13 bases separated the two germline ends. From germline, CDR1 is SGHTA and CDR2 FQGNSA. The CDR3 loop spans 14 amino acids.

V gene TRBV7-9 combines with J gene TRBJ1-2, with 7 bases fitting TRBD1. After removal of 0 bases from V and 4 bases from J, the junction contained 5 bases not matched to a gene. The CDR3 is 15 residues long. Germline loops: CDR1 SEHNR, CDR2 FQNEAQ (reference sequence). CDR3 sequence (DNA): TGTGCCAGCAGCTTAGCGAGACAGGGTCCCTATGGCTACACCTTC. It specifies CASSLARQGPYGYTF.

The chain carries TRBV27 and TRBJ2-7; 8 nucleotides align to TRBD1. The CDR3 sequence is 14 residues long. J gave up 2 bases and V 7 bases, and 7 bases lay outside the gene matches. The germline V gene encodes CDR1 MNHEY and CDR2 SMNVEV (reference sequence). The CDR3 DNA reads as TGTGCCAGCAATACAGGGGGAACCCCCTACGAGCAGTACTTC. Translating it yields CASNTGGTPYEQYF.

The chain uses TRBV7-2 and TRBJ2-2; a weak D match, TRBD2 (7 bases). Germline lookup yields CDR1 SGHTA and CDR2 FQGNSA. CDR3 length equals 14 residues. The ends were cut back, 5 bases at V and 6 bases at J, with 13 bases in the middle. The CDR3 region is CASSLAGAAGELFF. The CDR3 bases are TGTGCCAGCAGCCTGGCGGGGGCGGCCGGGGAGCTGTTTTTT.

Ten or more counts support this clone. The J gene is TRBJ1-1, the V gene TRBV7-9; D gene ambiguous. V was shortened by 5 bases and J by 11 bases, with 12 bases between the two germline ends. Germline assignment: CDR1 SEHNR and CDR2 FQNEAQ (reference sequence). The CDR3 spans 11 residues. This chain's CDR3 is CASSLPAGAFF. The CDR3 nucleotides read TGTGCCAGCAGCCTTCCTGCTGGGGCTTTCTTT.

This chain links TRBV27 with TRBJ1-4, with TRBD1 matching 10 bases. From germline, CDR1 is MNHEY and CDR2 SMNVEV (reference sequence). Trimming took 4 bases from V and 8 from J; bases not matched to a gene: 4. The CDR3 has 14 amino acids. The CDR3 reads CASSYGTGAEKLFF. The CDR3 bases are TGTGCCAGCAGTTACGGGACAGGGGCGGAAAAACTGTTTTTT.

This clone turned up a few times. V gene TRBV5-1 combines with J gene TRBJ2-5; D gene uncertain. V was trimmed by 4 bases and J by 5 bases, leaving 9 bases between them. CDR1 and CDR2 (germline): SGHRS, YFSETQ. The CDR3 has 12 amino acids. CDR3 residues: CASSLTVETQYF. The CDR3 DNA sequence: TGCGCCAGCAGCCTGACGGTGGAGACCCAGTACTTC.

This sequence joins TRBV11-2 and TRBJ2-5; D gene uncertain. Trimming shortened V by 5 bases and J by 9 bases, and 10 bases separated the two germline ends. Per the germline V gene, CDR1 is SGHAT and CDR2 is FQNNGV. The CDR3 runs 11 residues. For the CDR3, the DNA is TGTGCCAGCAGCCTGAAAATATCCCAGTACTTC. Translated, it gives CASSLKISQYF.

V usage is TRBV7-7 and J usage is TRBJ2-1, with TRBD1 matching 11 bases. Germline CDR1 and CDR2: SSHAT and FNYEAQ (reference sequence). Trimming cost V 5 bases and J 8 bases; bases outside gene matches: 8. This CDR3 contains 15 residues. The CDR3 DNA reads as TGTGCCAGCAGCCCCGGACAGGGGGCGTACCATGAGCAGTTCTTC. Translating gives CASSPGQGAYHEQFF.

This clone has only a few counts. The chain carries TRBV5-8 and TRBJ2-5; D gene unclear. The ends were cut back, 2 bases at V and 5 bases at J, with 10 bases in the middle. This CDR3 has 13 residues. Germline V gene sequence: CDR1 SGHTS, CDR2 YDEGEE. CDR3 DNA sequence: TGTGCCAGCAGCTTTAATTTCGTGGAGACCCAGTACTTC. Its protein product is CASSFNFVETQYF.

In its sample, this clone was seen a few times. V and J are TRBV7-2 and TRBJ2-3; D perhaps matches TRBD1 (6 bases). V lost 1 base to trimming and J lost 9 bases, with 14 bases between them. The CDR3 sequence is 14 residues long. From germline, CDR1 is SGHTA and CDR2 FQGNSA. In nucleotides, the CDR3 is TGTGCCAGCAGCTTAGGTGGACAGTTTTTGACGCAGTATTTT. Translating it yields CASSLGGQFLTQYF.

This clone was counted ten times or more. The V and J genes are TRBV19 and TRBJ2-2; D is unclear. Between the trimmed V and J ends, which lost 5 bases and 6 bases, there was a span of 10 bases. CDR3 size: 13 residues. Germline values: CDR1 LNHDA, CDR2 SQIVND (reference sequence). The CDR3 DNA follows: TGTGCCAGTAGTCCCCATAATGCCGGGGAGCTGTTTTTT. As protein: CASSPHNAGELFF.